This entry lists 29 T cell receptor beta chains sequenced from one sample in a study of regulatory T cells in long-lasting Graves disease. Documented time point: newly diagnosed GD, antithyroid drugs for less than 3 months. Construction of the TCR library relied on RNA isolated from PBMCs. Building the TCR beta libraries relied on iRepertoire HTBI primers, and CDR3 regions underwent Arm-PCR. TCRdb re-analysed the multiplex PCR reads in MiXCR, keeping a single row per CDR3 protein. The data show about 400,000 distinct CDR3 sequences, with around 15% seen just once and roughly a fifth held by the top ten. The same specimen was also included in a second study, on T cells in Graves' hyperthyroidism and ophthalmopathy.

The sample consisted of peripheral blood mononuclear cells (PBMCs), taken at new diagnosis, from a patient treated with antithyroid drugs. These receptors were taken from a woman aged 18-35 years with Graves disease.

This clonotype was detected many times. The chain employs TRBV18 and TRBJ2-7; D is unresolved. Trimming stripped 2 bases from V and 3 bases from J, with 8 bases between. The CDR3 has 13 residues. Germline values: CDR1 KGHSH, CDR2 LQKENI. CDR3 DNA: TGTGCCAGCTCACCAGCGTCCTTCTACGAGCAGTACTTC. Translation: CASSPASFYEQYF.

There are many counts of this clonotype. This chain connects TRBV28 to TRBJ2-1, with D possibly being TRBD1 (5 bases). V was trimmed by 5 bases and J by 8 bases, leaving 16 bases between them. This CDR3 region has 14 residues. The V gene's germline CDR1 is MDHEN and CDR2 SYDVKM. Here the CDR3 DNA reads TGTGCCAGCAGTCGAATGACAGCCAGGGATGAGCAGTTCTTC. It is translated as CASSRMTARDEQFF.

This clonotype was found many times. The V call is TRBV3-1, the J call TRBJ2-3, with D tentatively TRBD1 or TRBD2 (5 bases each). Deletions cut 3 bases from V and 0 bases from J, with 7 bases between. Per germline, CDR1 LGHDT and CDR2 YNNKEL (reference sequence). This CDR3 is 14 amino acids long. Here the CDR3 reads CASSQGESTDTQYF. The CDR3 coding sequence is TGTGCCAGCAGCCAGGGGGAAAGCACAGATACGCAGTATTTT.

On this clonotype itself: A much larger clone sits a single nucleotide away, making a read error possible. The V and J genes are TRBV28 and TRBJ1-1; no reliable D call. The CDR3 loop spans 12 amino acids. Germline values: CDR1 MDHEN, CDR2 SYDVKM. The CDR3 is CAGSLIPPEAFF. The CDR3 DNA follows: TGTGCCGGCAGTTTAATTCCCCCTGAAGCTTTCTTT.

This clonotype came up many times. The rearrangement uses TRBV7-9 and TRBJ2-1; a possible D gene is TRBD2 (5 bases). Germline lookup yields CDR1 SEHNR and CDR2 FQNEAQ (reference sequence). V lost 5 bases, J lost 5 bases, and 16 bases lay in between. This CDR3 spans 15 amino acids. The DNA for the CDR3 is TGTGCCAGCAGCGTAGGACTGGATATTAACAATGAGCAGTTCTTC. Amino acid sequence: CASSVGLDINNEQFF.

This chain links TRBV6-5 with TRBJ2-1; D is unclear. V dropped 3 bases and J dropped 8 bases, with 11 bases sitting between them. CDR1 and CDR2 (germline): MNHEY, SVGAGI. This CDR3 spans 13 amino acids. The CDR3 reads CASSYTKYDEQFF. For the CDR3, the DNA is TGTGCCAGCAGTTATACAAAGTACGATGAGCAGTTCTTC.

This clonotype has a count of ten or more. CDR3 DNA sequence: TGTGCCAGCAGCCAAGGGGTGAGGGGAGGCAATCAGCCCCAGCATTTT. Its protein product is CASSQGVRGGNQPQHF. The V call is TRBV3-1, the J call TRBJ1-5, with D possibly TRBD1 on 5 matching bases. Trimming cost V 1 base and J 2 bases, with 12 bases left between them. Germline CDR1 and CDR2: LGHDT and YNNKEL (reference sequence). This CDR3 is built from 16 residues.

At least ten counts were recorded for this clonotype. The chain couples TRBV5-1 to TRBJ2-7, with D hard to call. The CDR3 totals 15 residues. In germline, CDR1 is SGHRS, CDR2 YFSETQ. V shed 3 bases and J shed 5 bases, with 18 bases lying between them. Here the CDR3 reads CASSSKDLLVHEQYF. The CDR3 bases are TGCGCCAGCAGCTCTAAGGACCTTCTGGTCCACGAGCAGTACTTC.

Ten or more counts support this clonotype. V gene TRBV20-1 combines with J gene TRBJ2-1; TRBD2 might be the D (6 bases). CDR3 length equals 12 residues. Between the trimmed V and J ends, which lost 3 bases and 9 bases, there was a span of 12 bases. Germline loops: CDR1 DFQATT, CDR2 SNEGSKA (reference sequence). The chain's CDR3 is CSARFGGSEQFF. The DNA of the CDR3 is TGCAGTGCTAGGTTTGGGGGGAGTGAGCAGTTCTTC.

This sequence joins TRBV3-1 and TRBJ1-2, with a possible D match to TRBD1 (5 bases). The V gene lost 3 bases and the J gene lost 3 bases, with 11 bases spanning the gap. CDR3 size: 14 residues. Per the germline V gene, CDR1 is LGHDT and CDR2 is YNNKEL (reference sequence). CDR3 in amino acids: CASSQRGADYGYTF. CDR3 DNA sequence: TGTGCCAGCAGCCAGCGCGGGGCTGACTATGGCTACACCTTC. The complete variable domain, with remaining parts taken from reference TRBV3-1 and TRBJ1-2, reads DTAVSQTPKYLVTQMGNDKSIKCEQNLGHDTMYWYKQDSKKFLKIMFSYNNKELIINETVPNRFSPKSPDKAHLNLHINSLELGDSAVYFCASSQRGADYGYTFGSGTRLTVV.

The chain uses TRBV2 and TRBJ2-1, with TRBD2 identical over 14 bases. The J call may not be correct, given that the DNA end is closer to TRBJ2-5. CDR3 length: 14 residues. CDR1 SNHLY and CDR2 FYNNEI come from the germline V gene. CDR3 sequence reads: CARGLAGGQETQYF. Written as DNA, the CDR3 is TGTGCCAGAGGACTAGCGGGGGGACAAGAGACCCAGTACTTC.

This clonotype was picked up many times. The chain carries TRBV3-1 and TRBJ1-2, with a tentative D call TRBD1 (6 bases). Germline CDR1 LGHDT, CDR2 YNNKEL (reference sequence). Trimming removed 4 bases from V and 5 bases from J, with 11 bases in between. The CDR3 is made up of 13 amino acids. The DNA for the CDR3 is TGTGCCAGCAGCCCGTCAGGGGATTATGGCTACACCTTC. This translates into CASSPSGDYGYTF. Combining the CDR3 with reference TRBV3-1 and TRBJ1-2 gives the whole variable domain DTAVSQTPKYLVTQMGNDKSIKCEQNLGHDTMYWYKQDSKKFLKIMFSYNNKELIINETVPNRFSPKSPDKAHLNLHINSLELGDSAVYFCASSPSGDYGYTFGSGTRLTVV.

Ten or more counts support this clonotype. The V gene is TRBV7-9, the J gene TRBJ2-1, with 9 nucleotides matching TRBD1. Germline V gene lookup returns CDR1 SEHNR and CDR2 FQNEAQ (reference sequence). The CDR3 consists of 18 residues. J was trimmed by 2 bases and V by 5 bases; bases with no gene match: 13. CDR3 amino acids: CASSPNPGQGKTYNEQFF. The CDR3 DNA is TGTGCCAGCAGCCCAAATCCGGGACAGGGAAAAACCTACAATGAGCAGTTCTTC.

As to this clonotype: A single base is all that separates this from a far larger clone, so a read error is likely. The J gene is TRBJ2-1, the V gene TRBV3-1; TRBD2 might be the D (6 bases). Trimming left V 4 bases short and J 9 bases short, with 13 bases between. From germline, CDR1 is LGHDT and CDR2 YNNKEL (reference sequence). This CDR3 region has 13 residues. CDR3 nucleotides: TGTGCCAGCAGCCTCGGGGGAGTCCGTGAGCAGTTCTTC. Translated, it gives CASSLGGVREQFF.

CDR3 sequence (DNA): TGCGCCAGCAGTGAGCCAAAGCGAGGACAGGACAATAATTCACCCCTCCACTTT. It yields the protein CASSEPKRGQDNNSPLHF. V usage is TRBV10-1 and J usage is TRBJ1-6, with 7 bases matching TRBD1. The germline CDR1 and CDR2 sequences are WNHNN and SYGVQD (reference sequence). With 2 bases clipped from V and 5 bases from J, the junction kept 12 bases outside the gene matches. This CDR3 is built from 18 residues.

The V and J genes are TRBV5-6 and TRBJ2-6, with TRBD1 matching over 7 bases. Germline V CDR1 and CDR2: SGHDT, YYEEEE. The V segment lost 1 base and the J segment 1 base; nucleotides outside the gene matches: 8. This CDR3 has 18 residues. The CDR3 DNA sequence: TGTGCCAGCAGCTTGCTCCACAGGGGAGCTTCTGGGGCCAACGTCCTGACTTTC. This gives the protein CASSLLHRGASGANVLTF.

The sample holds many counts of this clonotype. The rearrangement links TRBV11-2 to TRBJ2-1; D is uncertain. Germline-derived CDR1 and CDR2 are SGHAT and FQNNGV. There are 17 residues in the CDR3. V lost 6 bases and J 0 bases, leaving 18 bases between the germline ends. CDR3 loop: CASSRSIGGSSYNEQFF. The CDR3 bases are TGTGCCAGCAGTAGAAGTATCGGCGGCAGCTCCTACAATGAGCAGTTCTTC.

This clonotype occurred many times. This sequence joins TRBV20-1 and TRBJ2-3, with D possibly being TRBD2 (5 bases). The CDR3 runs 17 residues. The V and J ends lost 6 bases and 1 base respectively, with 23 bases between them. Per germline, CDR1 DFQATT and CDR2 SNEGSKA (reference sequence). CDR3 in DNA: TGCAGTGCAACCGGCATGGCGCCTACGGAGGGCACAGATACGCAGTATTTT. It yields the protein CSATGMAPTEGTDTQYF.

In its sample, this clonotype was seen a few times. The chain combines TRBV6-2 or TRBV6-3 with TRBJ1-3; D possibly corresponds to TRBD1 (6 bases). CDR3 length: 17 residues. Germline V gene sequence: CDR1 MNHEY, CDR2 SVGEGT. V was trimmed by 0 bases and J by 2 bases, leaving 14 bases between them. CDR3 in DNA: TGTGCCAGCAGTTACTCGTCCTTCTGGGGGCCTGGAAACACCATATATTTT. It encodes CASSYSSFWGPGNTIYF.

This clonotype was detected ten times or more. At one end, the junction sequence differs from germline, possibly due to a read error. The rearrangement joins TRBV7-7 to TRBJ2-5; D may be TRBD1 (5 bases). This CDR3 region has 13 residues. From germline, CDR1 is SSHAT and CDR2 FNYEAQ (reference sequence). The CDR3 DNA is TGTGCTAGCAGCCTTGGACATGAAGAGACCCAGTACTTC. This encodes CASSLGHEETQYF.

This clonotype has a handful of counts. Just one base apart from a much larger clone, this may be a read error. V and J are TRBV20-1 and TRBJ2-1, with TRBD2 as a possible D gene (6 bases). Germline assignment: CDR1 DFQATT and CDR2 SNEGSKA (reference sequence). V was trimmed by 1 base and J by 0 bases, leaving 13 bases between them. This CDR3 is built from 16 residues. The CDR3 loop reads CSARVLAGSSYNEQFF. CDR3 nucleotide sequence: TGCAGTGCTAGAGTCCTGGCGGGGAGCTCCTACAATGAGCAGTTCTTC.

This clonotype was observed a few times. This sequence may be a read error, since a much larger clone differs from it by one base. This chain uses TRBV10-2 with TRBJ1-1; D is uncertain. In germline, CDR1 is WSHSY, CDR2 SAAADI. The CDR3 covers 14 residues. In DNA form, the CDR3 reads TGCGCCAGCAGTTACACTCCGAGAAACCCTGAAGCTCTCTTT. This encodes CASSYTPRNPEALF.

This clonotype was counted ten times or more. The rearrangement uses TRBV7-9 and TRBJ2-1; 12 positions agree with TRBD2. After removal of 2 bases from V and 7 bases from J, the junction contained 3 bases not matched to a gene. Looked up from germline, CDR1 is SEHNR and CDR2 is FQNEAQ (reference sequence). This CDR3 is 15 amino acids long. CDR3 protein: CASSLFLAGGNEQFF. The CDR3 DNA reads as TGTGCCAGCAGCTTATTCCTAGCGGGGGGGAATGAGCAGTTCTTC.

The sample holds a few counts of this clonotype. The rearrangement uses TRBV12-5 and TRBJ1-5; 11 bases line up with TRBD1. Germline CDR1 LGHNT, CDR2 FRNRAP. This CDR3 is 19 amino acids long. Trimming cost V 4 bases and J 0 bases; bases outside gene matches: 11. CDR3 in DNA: TGTGCTAGTGGTTCCAGGACAGGGGGCTTTTATGGTAGCAATCAGCCCCAGCATTTT. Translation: CASGSRTGGFYGSNQPQHF. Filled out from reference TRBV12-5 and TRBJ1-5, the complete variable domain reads DARVTQTPRHKVTEMGQEVTMRCQPILGHNTVFWYRQTMMQGLELLAYFRNRAPLDDSGMPKDRFSAEMPDATLATLKIQPSEPRDSAVYFCASGSRTGGFYGSNQPQHFGDGTRLSIL.

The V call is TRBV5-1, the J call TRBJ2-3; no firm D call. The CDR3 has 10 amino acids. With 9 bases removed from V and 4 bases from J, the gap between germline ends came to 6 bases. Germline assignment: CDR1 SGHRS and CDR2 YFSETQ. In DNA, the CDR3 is TGCGCCACGGGCCCAGATACGCAGTATTTT. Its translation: CATGPDTQYF.

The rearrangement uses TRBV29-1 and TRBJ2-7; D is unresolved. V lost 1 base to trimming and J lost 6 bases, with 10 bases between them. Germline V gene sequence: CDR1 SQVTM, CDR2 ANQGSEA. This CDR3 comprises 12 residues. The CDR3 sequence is CSVEGRLGEQYF. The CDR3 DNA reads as TGCAGCGTTGAAGGCAGGCTAGGCGAGCAGTACTTC.

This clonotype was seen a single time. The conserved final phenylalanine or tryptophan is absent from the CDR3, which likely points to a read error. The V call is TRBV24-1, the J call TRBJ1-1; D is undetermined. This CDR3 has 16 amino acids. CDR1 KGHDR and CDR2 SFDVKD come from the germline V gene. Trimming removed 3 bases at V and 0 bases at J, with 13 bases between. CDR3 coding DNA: TGTGCCACCAGTGATGGGCGGAATTTTATGAACACTGAAGCTTTCCTT. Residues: CATSDGRNFMNTEAFL.

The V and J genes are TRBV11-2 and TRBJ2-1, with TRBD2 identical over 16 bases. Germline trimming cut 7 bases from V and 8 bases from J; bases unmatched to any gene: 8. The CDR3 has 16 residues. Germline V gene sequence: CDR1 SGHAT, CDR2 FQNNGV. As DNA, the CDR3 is TGTGCCAGCACCCCGGGACTAGCGGGAGGGTATTATGAGCAGTTCTTC. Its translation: CASTPGLAGGYYEQFF.

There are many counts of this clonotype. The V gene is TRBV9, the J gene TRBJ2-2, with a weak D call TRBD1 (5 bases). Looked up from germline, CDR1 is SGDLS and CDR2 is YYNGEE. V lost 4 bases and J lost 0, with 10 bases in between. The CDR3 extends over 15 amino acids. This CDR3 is CASSPRQTNTGELFF. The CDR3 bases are TGTGCCAGCAGCCCGCGACAGACGAACACCGGGGAGCTGTTTTTT.